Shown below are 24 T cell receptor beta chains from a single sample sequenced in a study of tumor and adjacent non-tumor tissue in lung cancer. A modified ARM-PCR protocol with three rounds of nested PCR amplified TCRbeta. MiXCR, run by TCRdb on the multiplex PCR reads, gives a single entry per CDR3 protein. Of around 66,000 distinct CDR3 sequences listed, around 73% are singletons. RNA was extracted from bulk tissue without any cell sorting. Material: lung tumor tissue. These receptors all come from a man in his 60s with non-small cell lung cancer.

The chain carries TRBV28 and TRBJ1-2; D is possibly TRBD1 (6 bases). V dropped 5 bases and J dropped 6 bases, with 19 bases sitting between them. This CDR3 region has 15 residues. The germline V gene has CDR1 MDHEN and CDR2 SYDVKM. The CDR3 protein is CASSLSGRGLNGYTF. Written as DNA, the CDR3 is TGTGCCAGCAGTCTGTCGGGCAGGGGCCTGAATGGCTACACCTTC.

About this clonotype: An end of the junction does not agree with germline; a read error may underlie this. CDR3: CVSSSPQRDHYEQFF. The CDR3 nucleotides are TGTGTCAGCAGTTCCCCTCAGCGGGACCACTATGAGCAGTTCTTC. The chain combines TRBV12-3 or TRBV12-4 with TRBJ2-1, with TRBD2 matching 7 bases. The CDR3 length is 15 residues.

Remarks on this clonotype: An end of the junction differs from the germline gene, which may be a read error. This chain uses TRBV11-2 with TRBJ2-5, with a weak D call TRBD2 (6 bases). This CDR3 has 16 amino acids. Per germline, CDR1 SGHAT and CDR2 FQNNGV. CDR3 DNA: TGTGCCAGCTGCTGGGGGGATAGGTCGCACCAAGAGACACAGTACTTC. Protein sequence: CASCWGDRSHQETQYF.

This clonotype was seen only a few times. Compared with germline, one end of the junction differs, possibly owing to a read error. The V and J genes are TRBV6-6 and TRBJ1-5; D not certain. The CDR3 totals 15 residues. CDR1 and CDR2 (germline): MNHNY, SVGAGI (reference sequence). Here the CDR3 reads CATKGGIRRNQPQNF. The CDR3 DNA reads TGTGCCACTAAGGGAGGGATTCGGCGCAATCAGCCCCAGAATTTT.

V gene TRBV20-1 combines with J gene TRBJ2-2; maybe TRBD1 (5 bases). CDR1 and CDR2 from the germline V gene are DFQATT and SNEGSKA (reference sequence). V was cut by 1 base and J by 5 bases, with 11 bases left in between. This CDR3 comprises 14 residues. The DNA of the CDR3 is TGCAGTGCTAGAGGGGGCATTAGGACCGGGGAGCTGTTTTTT. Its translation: CSARGGIRTGELFF.

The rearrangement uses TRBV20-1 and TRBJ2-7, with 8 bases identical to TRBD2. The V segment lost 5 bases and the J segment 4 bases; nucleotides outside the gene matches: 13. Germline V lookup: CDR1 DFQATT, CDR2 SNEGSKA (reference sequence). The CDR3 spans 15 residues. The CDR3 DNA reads TGCAGTGCTCACATCCGGAGACTAGCGATTTACGAGCAGTACTTC. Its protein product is CSAHIRRLAIYEQYF.

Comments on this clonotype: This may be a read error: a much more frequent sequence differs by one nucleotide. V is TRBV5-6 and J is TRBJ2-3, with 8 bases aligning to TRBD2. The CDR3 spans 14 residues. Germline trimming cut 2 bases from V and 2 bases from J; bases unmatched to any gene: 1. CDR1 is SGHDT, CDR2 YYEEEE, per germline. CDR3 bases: TGTGCCAGCAGCTTTAGCGGGAACACAGATACGCAGTATTTT. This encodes CASSFSGNTDTQYF. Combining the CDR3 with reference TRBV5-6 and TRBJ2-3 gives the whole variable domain DAGVTQSPTHLIKTRGQQVTLRCSPKSGHDTVSWYQQALGQGPQFIFQYYEEEERQRGNFPDRFSGHQFPNYSSELNVNALLLGDSALYLCASSFSGNTDTQYFGPGTRLTVL.

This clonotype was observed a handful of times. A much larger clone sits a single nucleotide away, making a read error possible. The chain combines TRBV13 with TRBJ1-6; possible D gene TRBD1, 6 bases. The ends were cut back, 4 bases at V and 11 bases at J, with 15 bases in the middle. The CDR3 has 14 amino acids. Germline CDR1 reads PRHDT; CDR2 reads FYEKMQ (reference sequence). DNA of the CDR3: TGTGCCAGCAGCTCGCACGGGGGCCAACCACCCCTCCACTTT. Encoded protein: CASSSHGGQPPLHF.

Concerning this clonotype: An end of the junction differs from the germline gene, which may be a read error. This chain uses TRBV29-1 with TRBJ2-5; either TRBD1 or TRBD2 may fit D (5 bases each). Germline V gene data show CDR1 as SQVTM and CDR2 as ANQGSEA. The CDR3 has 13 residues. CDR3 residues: CGVETGVLVTQYF. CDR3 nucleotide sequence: TGCGGCGTTGAAACAGGTGTACTAGTGACCCAGTACTTC.

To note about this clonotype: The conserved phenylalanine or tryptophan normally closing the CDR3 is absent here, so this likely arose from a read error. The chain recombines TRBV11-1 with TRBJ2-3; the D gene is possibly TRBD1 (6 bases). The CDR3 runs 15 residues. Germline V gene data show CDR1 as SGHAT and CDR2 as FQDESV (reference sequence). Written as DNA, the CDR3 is TGTACCAGCAGTCCCGGGACAAGGTTCACAGATACGCAGTATTAT. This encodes CTSSPGTRFTDTQYY.

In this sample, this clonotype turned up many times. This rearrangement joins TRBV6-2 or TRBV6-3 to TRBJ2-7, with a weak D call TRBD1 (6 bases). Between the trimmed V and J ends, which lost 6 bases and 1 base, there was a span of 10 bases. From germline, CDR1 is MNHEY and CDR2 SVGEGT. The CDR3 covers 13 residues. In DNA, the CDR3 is TGTGCCAGCAGCCGGACAGTTTCCTACGAGCAGTACTTC. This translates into CASSRTVSYEQYF.

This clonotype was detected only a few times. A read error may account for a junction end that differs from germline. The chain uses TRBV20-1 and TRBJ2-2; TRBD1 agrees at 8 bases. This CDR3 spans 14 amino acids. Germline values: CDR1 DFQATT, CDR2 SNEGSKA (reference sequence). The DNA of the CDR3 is TGCAGTGCTAGACGGACAGGGAAAACCGGGGAGCTATTTTTT. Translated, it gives CSARRTGKTGELFF.

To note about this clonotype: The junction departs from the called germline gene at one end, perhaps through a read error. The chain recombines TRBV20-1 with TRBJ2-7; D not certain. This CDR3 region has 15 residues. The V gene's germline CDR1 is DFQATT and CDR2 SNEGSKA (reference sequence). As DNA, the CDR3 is TGCAGTGCTTGGAGTCTCAGAGCGCCCTCCTACGAGCAGTATTTC. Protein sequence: CSAWSLRAPSYEQYF.

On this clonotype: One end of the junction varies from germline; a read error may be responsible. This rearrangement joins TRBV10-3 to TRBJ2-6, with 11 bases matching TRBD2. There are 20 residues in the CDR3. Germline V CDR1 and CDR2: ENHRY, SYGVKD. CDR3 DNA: TGTGCTATCAGTGAACATGGGAGTAGCGGGAGGGAGTCTGGTGCCAACGCCCTGACTTTC. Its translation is CAISEHGSSGRESGANALTF.

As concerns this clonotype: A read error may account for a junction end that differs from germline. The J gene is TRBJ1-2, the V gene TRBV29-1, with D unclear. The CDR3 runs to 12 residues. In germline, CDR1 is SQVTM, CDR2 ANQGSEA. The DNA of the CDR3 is TGCAACGTTGCGGGCGGCCACTATGGCTCAACCTTC. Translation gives CNVAGGHYGSTF.

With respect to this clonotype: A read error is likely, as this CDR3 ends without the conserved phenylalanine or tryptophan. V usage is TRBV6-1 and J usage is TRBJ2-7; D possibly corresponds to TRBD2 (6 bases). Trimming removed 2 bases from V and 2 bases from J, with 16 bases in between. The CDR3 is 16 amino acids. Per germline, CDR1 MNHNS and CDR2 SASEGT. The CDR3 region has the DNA TGTGCCAGCAGTGAAAGAAATAGCGGCGCCCCCTACGAGCAGTACATA. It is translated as CASSERNSGAPYEQYI.

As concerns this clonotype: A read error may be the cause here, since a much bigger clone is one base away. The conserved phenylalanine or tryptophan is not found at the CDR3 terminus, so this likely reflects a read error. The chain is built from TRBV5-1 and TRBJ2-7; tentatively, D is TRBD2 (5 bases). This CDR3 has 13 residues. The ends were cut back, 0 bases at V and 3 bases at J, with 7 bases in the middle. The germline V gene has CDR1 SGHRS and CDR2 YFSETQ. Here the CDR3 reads CASSLVAGYEQYY. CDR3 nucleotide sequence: TGCGCCAGCAGCTTGGTCGCGGGCTACGAGCAGTACTAC.

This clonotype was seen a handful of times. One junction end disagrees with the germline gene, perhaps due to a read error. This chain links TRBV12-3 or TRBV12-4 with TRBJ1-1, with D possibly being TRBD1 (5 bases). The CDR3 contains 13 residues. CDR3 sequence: CESRIYRSTEALF. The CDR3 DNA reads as TGTGAAAGCAGAATATACAGGAGTACTGAAGCTTTATTT.

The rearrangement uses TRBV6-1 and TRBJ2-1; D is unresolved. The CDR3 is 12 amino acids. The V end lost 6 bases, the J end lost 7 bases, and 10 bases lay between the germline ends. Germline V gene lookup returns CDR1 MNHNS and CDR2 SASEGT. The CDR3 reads CASSEMENEQFF. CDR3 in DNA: TGTGCCAGCAGCGAAATGGAAAATGAGCAGTTCTTC.

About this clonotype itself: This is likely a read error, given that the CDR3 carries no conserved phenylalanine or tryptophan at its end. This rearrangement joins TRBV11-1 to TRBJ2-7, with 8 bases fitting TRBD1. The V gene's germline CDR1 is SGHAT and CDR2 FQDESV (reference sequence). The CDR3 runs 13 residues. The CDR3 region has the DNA TGTGTCAGCAGTCCCGGGACAGGCTACGAGCAGTACTAC. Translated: CVSSPGTGYEQYY.

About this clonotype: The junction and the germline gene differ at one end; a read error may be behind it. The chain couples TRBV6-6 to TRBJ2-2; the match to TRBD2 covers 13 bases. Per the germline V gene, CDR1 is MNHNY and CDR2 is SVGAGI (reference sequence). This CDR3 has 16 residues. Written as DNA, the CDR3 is TGTGTCAGCAGTAGGACTAGCGGGAGAAGGGCCGGGGAGCTGTTTTTT. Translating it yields CVSSRTSGRRAGELFF.

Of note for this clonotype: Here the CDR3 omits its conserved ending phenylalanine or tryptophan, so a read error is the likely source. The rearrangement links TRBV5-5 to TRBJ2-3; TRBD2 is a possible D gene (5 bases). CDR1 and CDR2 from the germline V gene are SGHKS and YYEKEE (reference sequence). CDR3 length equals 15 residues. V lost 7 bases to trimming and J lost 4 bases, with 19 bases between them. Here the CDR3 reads CASGRWGERSDTQYL. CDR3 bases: TGTGCCAGCGGCCGGTGGGGAGAGCGGTCAGATACGCAGTATCTT.

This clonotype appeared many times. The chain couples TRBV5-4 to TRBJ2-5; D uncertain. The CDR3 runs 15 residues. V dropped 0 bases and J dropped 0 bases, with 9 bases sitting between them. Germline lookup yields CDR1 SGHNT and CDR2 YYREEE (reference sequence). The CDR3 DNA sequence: TGTGCCAGCAGCTTGGAATTAGCAGACCAAGAGACCCAGTACTTC. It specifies CASSLELADQETQYF.

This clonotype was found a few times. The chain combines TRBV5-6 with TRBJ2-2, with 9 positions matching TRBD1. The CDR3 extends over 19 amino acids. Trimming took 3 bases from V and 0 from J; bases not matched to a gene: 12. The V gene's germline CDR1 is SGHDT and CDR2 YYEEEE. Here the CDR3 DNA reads TGTGCCAGCAGCTCCTCCTACCGGGACAGGGTTGCGAACACCGGGGAGCTGTTTTTT. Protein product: CASSSSYRDRVANTGELFF.